Listed here are 23 T cell receptor beta chains from one sample, sequenced in a study of blood T cell repertoires in COVID-19. Clones were read by immunoSEQ multiplex PCR, and TCRdb kept only the in-frame ones, dropping some. This table has about 210,000 clones, approximately 90% appearing once. Sequencing was performed on peripheral blood. The source of these receptors is a man aged 30 to 45 with acute or convalescent COVID-19.

This chain joins TRBV3-1 (or the pseudogene TRBV3-2) and TRBJ1-1; a weak D match, TRBD1 (5 bases). The length of the CDR3 is 14 residues. V dropped 1 base and J dropped 6 bases, with 12 bases sitting between them. Per the germline V gene, CDR1 is LGHDT and CDR2 is YNNKEL (reference sequence). DNA for the CDR3: TGTGCCAGCAGCCAAGGGGTAAAGGGGTCTGAAGCTTTCTTT. This encodes CASSQGVKGSEAFF.

The chain links TRBV6-4 to TRBJ2-1; 8 nucleotides line up with TRBD1. Trimming removed 8 bases from V and 2 bases from J; junction bases left unmatched: 8. Germline assignment: CDR1 MRHNA and CDR2 SNTAGT. This CDR3 is built from 15 residues. CDR3: CASRQYRGAYNEQFF. CDR3 nucleotides: TGTGCCAGCCGTCAGTACAGGGGGGCCTACAATGAGCAGTTCTTC.

The V call is TRBV19, the J call TRBJ1-6; D remains unclear. This CDR3 is built from 12 residues. Germline V gene sequence: CDR1 LNHDA, CDR2 SQIVND (reference sequence). V dropped 5 bases and J dropped 6 bases, with 5 bases sitting between them. CDR3 residues: CASSAGNSPLHF. CDR3 sequence (DNA): TGTGCCAGTAGTGCGGGTAATTCACCCCTCCACTTT.

The chain carries TRBV5-1 and TRBJ2-2; D gene unclear. V lost 4 bases and J 2 bases, leaving 15 bases between the germline ends. CDR1 SGHRS and CDR2 YFSETQ come from the germline V gene. The CDR3 spans 16 residues. In DNA form, the CDR3 reads TGCGCCAGCAGCGCCCGTGGGCAGGCTAACACCGGGGAGCTGTTTTTT. Translating it yields CASSARGQANTGELFF.

V usage is TRBV25-1 and J usage is TRBJ2-7, with TRBD2 matching over 9 bases. Germline loops: CDR1 MGHDK, CDR2 SYGVNS. Trimming cost V 5 bases and J 0 bases; bases outside gene matches: 2. The CDR3 runs to 14 residues. CDR3 amino acids: CASSFSGGSYEQYF. The CDR3 nucleotides read TGTGCCAGCAGTTTTAGCGGGGGCTCCTACGAGCAGTACTTC.

As DNA, the CDR3 is TGTGCCACCCGGACAGACCCAGTCCGCAATGAGCAGTTCTTC. Residues: CATRTDPVRNEQFF. The rearrangement joins TRBV28 to TRBJ2-1, with a weak D call TRBD1 (6 bases). The V gene's germline CDR1 is MDHEN and CDR2 SYDVKM. V lost 10 bases and J 6 bases, leaving 19 bases between the germline ends. The CDR3 runs to 14 residues.

For the CDR3, the DNA is TGTGCCAGCAGTCCCCGACTAGCGGACAATGAGCAGTTCTTC. It is translated as CASSPRLADNEQFF. The V gene is TRBV6-5, the J gene TRBJ2-1, with TRBD2 matching 9 bases. The CDR3 is 14 amino acids. Trimming at V came to 5 bases and at J to 5 bases, leaving 4 bases not matched to a gene. Germline V gives CDR1 MNHEY, CDR2 SVGAGI.

The chain is built from TRBV9 and TRBJ2-5, with D possibly matching TRBD2 (5 bases). Germline V gives CDR1 SGDLS, CDR2 YYNGEE. Trimming left V 0 bases short and J 5 bases short, with 14 bases between. The CDR3 has 15 amino acids. The chain's CDR3 is CASSVGVGGYETQYF. CDR3 sequence (DNA): TGTGCCAGCAGCGTAGGGGTCGGAGGTTACGAGACCCAGTACTTC.

The V and J genes are TRBV19 and TRBJ2-7; D perhaps matches TRBD2 (6 bases). Trimming removed 3 bases at V and 0 bases at J, with 12 bases between. The CDR3 is made up of 15 amino acids. Germline assignment: CDR1 LNHDA and CDR2 SQIVND (reference sequence). In DNA, the CDR3 is TGTGCCAGTAGTATCATAGCGGATCCCTCCTACGAGCAGTACTTC. Translated, it gives CASSIIADPSYEQYF.

V usage is TRBV11-2 and J usage is TRBJ1-1; the D gene is possibly TRBD1 (6 bases). Trimming shortened V by 4 bases and J by 3 bases, and 12 bases separated the two germline ends. The length of the CDR3 is 14 residues. The germline V gene has CDR1 SGHAT and CDR2 FQNNGV. The CDR3 DNA follows: TGTGCCAGCAGCTCAGGGACACTACACACTGAAGCTTTCTTT. Its translation: CASSSGTLHTEAFF.

The V gene is TRBV6-6, the J gene TRBJ2-3, with D hard to call. The CDR3 sequence is 14 residues long. Germline V gene lookup returns CDR1 MNHNY and CDR2 SVGAGI (reference sequence). V was cut by 6 bases and J by 2 bases, with 12 bases left in between. The CDR3 reads CASRRSADTDTQYF. DNA for the CDR3: TGTGCCAGCAGAAGGAGCGCGGACACAGATACGCAGTATTTT.

The J gene is TRBJ1-5, the V gene TRBV19; 7 positions agree with TRBD1. Germline loops: CDR1 LNHDA, CDR2 SQIVND (reference sequence). The trim removed 5 bases at V and 3 bases at J, leaving 4 bases unmatched. The length of the CDR3 is 14 residues. This chain's CDR3 is CASSVQGTNQPQHF. CDR3 nucleotide sequence: TGTGCCAGTAGTGTACAGGGGACCAATCAGCCCCAGCATTTT.

The rearrangement links TRBV5-1 to TRBJ2-5; 7 bases line up with TRBD1. Looked up from germline, CDR1 is SGHRS and CDR2 is YFSETQ. Losses at the gene ends were 1 base for V and 5 bases for J; bases not matched to a gene: 2. The CDR3 covers 13 residues. CDR3 in DNA: TGCGCCAGCAGCTTGTCACAGGGGGAGACCCAGTACTTC. Protein product: CASSLSQGETQYF.

This clone has a single count. The chain recombines TRBV3-1 (or the pseudogene TRBV3-2) with TRBJ2-4; the match to TRBD2 covers 9 bases. V trimming: 6 bases; J trimming: 0 bases; junction bases outside the gene matches: 18. CDR3 length: 20 residues. Germline loops: CDR1 LGHDT, CDR2 YNNKEL (reference sequence). This CDR3 is CASSNGGGSGGRVAKNIQYF. The CDR3 bases are TGTGCCAGCAGTAATGGAGGGGGTAGCGGGGGTCGGGTAGCCAAAAACATTCAGTACTTC.

This chain joins TRBV7-3 and TRBJ2-1, with 7 bases fitting TRBD1. Losses at the gene ends were 5 bases for V and 0 bases for J; bases not matched to a gene: 4. Germline V gene lookup returns CDR1 SGHTA and CDR2 FQGTGA. The CDR3 is 15 amino acids. The CDR3 here is CASSPGGFSYNEQFF. As DNA, the CDR3 is TGTGCCAGCAGCCCAGGGGGTTTCTCCTACAATGAGCAGTTCTTC.

This chain joins TRBV15 and TRBJ2-1; D is possibly TRBD2 (6 bases). V was cut by 3 bases and J by 2 bases, with 11 bases left in between. Looked up from germline, CDR1 is LNHNV and CDR2 is YYDKDF (reference sequence). This CDR3 contains 15 residues. This CDR3 reads CATSSGRTTYNEQFF. The CDR3 coding sequence is TGTGCCACCAGCAGCGGGAGAACCACCTACAATGAGCAGTTCTTC. Variable domain in full (rest from reference TRBV15 and TRBJ2-1): DAMVIQNPRYQVTQFGKPVTLSCSQTLNHNVMYWYQQKSSQAPKLLFHYYDKDFNNEADTPDNFQSRRPNTSFCFLDIRSPGLGDTAMYLCATSSGRTTYNEQFFGPGTRLTVL.

V gene TRBV12-3 or TRBV12-4 combines with J gene TRBJ2-3, with no clear D. This CDR3 is built from 13 residues. Trimming pared 8 bases from V and 2 bases from J, leaving 11 bases between. In DNA form, the CDR3 reads TGTGCCAGCGCCCCACGGTCCACAGATACGCAGTATTTT. This gives the protein CASAPRSTDTQYF.

The chain has TRBV6-4 and TRBJ2-1; D remains unclear. The CDR3 extends over 15 amino acids. The ends were cut back, 0 bases at V and 0 bases at J, with 6 bases in the middle. Germline loops: CDR1 MRHNA, CDR2 SNTAGT. CDR3 DNA sequence: TGTGCCAGCAGTGACTCTAGTTTCTCCTACAATGAGCAGTTCTTC. Protein sequence: CASSDSSFSYNEQFF.

The chain recombines TRBV2 with TRBJ1-2, with TRBD1 matching 7 bases. J was trimmed by 5 bases and V by 4 bases; bases with no gene match: 10. Germline V CDR1 and CDR2: SNHLY, FYNNEI. CDR3 length: 15 residues. CDR3 residues: CASSVIRDSSYGYTF. DNA of the CDR3: TGTGCCAGCAGTGTTATAAGGGACAGTTCATATGGCTACACCTTC.

V gene TRBV7-9 combines with J gene TRBJ2-7; the D gene is possibly TRBD2 (5 bases). CDR1 and CDR2 from the germline V gene are SEHNR and FQNEAQ (reference sequence). The V end was cut by 3 bases, the J end by 6 bases, with 18 bases between. The CDR3 extends over 15 amino acids. The CDR3: CASSLDLGNAGEQYF. The CDR3 DNA reads TGTGCCAGCAGCTTGGACTTAGGCAACGCCGGCGAGCAGTACTTC.

J is TRBJ2-1 and V is TRBV27, with 7 bases identical to TRBD2. Germline trimming cut 1 base from V and 4 bases from J; bases unmatched to any gene: 7. The CDR3 is 16 residues long. Per the germline V gene, CDR1 is MNHEY and CDR2 is SMNVEV (reference sequence). CDR3 region: CASSLWGRAFYNEQFF. The CDR3, as DNA: TGTGCCAGCAGTTTATGGGGGAGGGCCTTTTACAATGAGCAGTTCTTC.

In nucleotides, the CDR3 is TGTGCCAGCAGTGAACAGGGTCCCTACGAGCAGTACTTC. Encoded protein: CASSEQGPYEQYF. J is TRBJ2-7 and V is TRBV6-1; perhaps TRBD1 as D (5 bases). The CDR3 covers 13 residues. V lost 2 bases to trimming and J lost 2 bases, with 7 bases between them. Germline values: CDR1 MNHNS, CDR2 SASEGT.

The chain is built from TRBV4-1 and TRBJ2-1, with 9 bases identical to TRBD1. With 4 bases clipped from V and 5 bases from J, the junction kept 9 bases outside the gene matches. CDR1 is MGHRA, CDR2 YSYEKL, per germline. This CDR3 is 16 amino acids long. For the CDR3, the DNA is TGCGCCAGCAGCCCGTGGGACAGGGTAGGTGACAATGAGCAGTTCTTC. Translated, it gives CASSPWDRVGDNEQFF.